The T cell receptor beta chain described here comes from a study of blood T cell repertoires in COVID-19 (dated by TCRdb to between 2020 and 2021). Background on the whole study: Collaborator samples came from the United States, Italy and Spain and covered acute and convalescent phases of COVID-19. The material from the prospective study consisted of cDNA or gDNA derived from T cells, B-cell-depleted T cells, or PBMCs. The dataset comprised deeply sampled blood TCRbeta repertoires from subjects exposed to, actively infected with, or recovered from COVID-19. A freely available public database, intended as a resource for researchers studying the immune response to SARS-CoV-2, is where the repertoires were released. The samples were drawn from the first 160 participants of the ongoing ImmuneRACE study and from 950 to 1,500 subjects provided by 6 global collaborators. The sample metadata nearly always contained a de-identified subject ID, COVID-19 status, age in years and sex. Where available, HLA class I and class II types were taken from metadata supplied by the sample provider and were not determined by assay-based typing. General findings and caveats noted by the study authors: Clinical and demographic metadata were provided uncurated, with the amount varying by source and participant.

Concerning this clone: Which antigen it targets is not known. No clone much larger than this one lies a single base away; base qualities are absent. This sample includes further DNA sequences coding for the same CDR3.

TCRbeta CDR3 regions were amplified from genomic DNA by means of the immunoSEQ Assay, a bias-controlled multiplex PCR. From the authors' description of their analysis: Nucleated cell counts per sample were estimated from amplification of reference gene primers within the assay. Sequence reads were collapsed and filtered to measure the absolute abundance of every unique TCRbeta CDR3 rearrangement. Productive Simpson clonality was computed per sample as the square root of Simpson's diversity index over productive rearrangements. Imported from immuneACCESS, the table was reduced by TCRdb to in-frame sequences with V and J called. These copies leave out some clones; in studies compared against another copy, an unresolved V gene accounts for under half, and the cause of the remainder is not known. The V and J calls and clone size were taken over from that table, and D and trimming were inferred from the DNA. The sample data list fewer than 150,000 clones, and roughly 80% of these were observed just once. The top ten hold less than 20% of the sample.

V loses 3 bases, J loses 5 bases, and the germline ends lie 7 bases apart. The CDR3 measures 12 amino acids from cysteine to phenylalanine. CDR3 DNA is the only sequence kept; it has 36 bases, read in frame from the first base. Whole blood was collected in K2EDTA tubes by collaborating institutions according to the institutions' own protocols. Collaborator samples were shipped for TCRbeta analysis as frozen whole blood, isolated PBMCs, or DNA extracted from either sample type. The chain links TRBV12-3 or TRBV12-4 with TRBJ1-1; the D gene cannot be named for sure. This receptor was identified in a woman between 45 and 65 years old with acute or convalescent COVID-19. Sequencing was done on a sample of peripheral blood. The sequenced DNA is TGTGCCAGCAGTTTTTCGGGGACTGAAGCTTTCTTT. The resulting protein is CASSFSGTEAFF.